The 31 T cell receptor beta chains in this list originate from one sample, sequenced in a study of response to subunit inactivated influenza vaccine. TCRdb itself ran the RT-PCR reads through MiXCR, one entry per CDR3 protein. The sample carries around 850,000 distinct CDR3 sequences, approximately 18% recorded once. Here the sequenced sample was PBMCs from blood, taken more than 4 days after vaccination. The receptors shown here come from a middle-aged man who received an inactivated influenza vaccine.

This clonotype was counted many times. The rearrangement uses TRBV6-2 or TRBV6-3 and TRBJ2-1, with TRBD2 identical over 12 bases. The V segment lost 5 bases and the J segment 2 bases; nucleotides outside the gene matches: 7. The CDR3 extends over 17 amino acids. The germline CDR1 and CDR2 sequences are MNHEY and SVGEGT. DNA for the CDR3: TGTGCCAGCAGTAGGCCTAGCGGGAGGGTCCCCTACAATGAGCAGTTCTTC. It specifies CASSRPSGRVPYNEQFF.

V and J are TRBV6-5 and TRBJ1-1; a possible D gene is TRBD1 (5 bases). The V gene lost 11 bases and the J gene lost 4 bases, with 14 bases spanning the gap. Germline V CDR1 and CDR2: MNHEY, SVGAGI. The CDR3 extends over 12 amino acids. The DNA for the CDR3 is TGTGCCTGCTCCCAGGGTAGCACTGAAGCTTTCTTT. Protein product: CACSQGSTEAFF.

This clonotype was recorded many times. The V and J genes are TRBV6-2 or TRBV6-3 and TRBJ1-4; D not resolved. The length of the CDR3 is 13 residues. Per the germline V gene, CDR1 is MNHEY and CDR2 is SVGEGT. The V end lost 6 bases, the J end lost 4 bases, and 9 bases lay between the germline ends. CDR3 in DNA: TGTGCCAGCAGCTACGACGGTAATGAAAAACTGTTTTTT. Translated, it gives CASSYDGNEKLFF.

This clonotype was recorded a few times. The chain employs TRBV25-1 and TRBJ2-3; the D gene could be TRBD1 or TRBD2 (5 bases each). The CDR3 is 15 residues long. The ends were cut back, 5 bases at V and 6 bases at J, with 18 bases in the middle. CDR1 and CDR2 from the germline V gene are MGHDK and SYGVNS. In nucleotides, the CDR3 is TGTGCCAGCAGTAGGGACCTCCCAGAGTTCGATACGCAGTATTTT. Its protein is CASSRDLPEFDTQYF.

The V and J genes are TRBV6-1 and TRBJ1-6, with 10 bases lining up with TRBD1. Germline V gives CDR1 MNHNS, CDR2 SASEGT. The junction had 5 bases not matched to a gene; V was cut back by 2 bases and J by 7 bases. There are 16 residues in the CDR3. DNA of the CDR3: TGTGCCAGCAGTGAAAGGGACAGGGGAGGGAATTCACCCCTCCACTTT. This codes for CASSERDRGGNSPLHF.

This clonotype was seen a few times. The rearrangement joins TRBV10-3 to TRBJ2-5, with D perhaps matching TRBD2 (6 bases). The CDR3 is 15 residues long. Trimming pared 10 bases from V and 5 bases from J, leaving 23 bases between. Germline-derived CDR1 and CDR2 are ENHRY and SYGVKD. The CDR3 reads CATERGLHSAETQYF. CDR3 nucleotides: TGTGCCACGGAAAGGGGACTCCACTCTGCGGAGACCCAGTACTTC.

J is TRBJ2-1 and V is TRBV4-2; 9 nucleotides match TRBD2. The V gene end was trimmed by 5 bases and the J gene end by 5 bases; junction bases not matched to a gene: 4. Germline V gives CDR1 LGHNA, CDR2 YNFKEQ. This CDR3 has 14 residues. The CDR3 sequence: CASSSWTSDNEQFF. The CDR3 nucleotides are TGTGCCAGCAGCTCATGGACTAGCGACAATGAGCAGTTCTTC.

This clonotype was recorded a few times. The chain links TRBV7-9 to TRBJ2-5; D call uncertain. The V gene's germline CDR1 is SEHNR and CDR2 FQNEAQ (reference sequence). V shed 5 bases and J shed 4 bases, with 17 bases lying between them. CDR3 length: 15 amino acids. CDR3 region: CASSPGDSAVETQYF. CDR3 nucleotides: TGTGCCAGCAGCCCCGGTGACTCGGCAGTAGAGACCCAGTACTTC.

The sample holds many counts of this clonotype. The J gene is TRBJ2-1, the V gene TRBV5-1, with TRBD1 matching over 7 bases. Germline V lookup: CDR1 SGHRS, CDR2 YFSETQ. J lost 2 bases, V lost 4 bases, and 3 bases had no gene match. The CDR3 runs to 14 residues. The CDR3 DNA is TGCGCCAGCAGCCTGGACAGGACCTACAATGAGCAGTTCTTC. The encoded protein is CASSLDRTYNEQFF. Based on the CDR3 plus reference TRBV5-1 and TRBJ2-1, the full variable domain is KAGVTQTPRYLIKTRGQQVTLSCSPISGHRSVSWYQQTPGQGLQFLFEYFSETQRNKGNFPGRFSGRQFSNSRSEMNVSTLELGDSALYLCASSLDRTYNEQFFGPGTRLTVL.

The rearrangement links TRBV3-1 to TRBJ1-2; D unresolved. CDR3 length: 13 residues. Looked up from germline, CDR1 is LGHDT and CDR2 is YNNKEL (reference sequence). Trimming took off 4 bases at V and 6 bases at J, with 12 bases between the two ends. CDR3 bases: TGTGCCAGCAGCCGTCGGTCGTTGGATGGCTACACCTTC. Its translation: CASSRRSLDGYTF.

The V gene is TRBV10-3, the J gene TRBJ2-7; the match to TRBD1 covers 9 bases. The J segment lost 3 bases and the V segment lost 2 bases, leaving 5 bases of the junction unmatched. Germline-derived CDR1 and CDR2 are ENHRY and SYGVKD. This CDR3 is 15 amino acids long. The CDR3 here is CAISEADRGDYEQYF. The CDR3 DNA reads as TGTGCCATCAGTGAGGCGGACAGGGGCGACTACGAGCAGTACTTC.

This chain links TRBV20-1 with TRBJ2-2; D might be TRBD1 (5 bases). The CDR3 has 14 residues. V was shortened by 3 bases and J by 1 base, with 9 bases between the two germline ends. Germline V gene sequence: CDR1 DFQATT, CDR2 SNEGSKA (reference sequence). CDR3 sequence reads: CSASGQGNTGELFF. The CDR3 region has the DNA TGCAGTGCTAGCGGGCAGGGGAACACCGGGGAGCTGTTTTTT.

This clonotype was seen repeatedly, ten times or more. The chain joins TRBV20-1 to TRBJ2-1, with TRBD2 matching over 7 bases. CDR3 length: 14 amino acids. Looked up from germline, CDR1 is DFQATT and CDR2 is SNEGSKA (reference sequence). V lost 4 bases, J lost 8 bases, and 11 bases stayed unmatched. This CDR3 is CSAIMKGRGDEQFF. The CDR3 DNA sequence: TGCAGTGCTATCATGAAGGGGAGGGGCGATGAGCAGTTCTTC.

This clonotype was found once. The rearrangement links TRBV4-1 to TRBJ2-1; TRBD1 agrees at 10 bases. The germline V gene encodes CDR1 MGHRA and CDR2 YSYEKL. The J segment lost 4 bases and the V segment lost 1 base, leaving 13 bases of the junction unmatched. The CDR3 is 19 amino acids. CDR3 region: CASSQGSGQGIPGYNEQFF. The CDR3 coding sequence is TGCGCCAGCAGCCAAGGATCGGGACAGGGGATTCCTGGATACAATGAGCAGTTCTTC.

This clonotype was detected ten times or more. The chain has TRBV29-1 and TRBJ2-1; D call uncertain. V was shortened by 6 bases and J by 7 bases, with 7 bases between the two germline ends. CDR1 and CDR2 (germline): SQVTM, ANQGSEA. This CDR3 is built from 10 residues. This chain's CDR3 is CSVRVNEQFF. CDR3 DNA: TGCAGCGTCCGGGTAAATGAGCAGTTCTTC.

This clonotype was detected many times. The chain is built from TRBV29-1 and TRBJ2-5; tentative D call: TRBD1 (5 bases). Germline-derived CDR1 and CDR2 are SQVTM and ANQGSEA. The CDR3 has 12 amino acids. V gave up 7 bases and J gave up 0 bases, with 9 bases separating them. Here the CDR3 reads CSADRDQETQYF. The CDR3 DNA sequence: TGCAGCGCCGACAGAGACCAAGAGACCCAGTACTTC.

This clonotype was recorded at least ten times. CDR3 region: CAISESARGQAFF. The CDR3 DNA reads TGTGCCATCAGTGAGTCGGCCAGGGGGCAAGCTTTCTTT. V usage is TRBV10-3 and J usage is TRBJ1-1, with 8 bases identical to TRBD1. CDR3 size: 13 residues. J gave up 9 bases and V 0 bases, and 3 bases lay outside the gene matches. CDR1 is ENHRY, CDR2 SYGVKD, per germline.

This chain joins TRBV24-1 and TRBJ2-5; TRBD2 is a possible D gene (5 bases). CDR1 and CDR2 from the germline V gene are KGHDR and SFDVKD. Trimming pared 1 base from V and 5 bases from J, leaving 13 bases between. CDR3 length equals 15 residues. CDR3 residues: CATSDFGPSGETQYF. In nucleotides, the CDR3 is TGTGCCACCAGTGATTTCGGTCCGTCGGGGGAGACCCAGTACTTC.

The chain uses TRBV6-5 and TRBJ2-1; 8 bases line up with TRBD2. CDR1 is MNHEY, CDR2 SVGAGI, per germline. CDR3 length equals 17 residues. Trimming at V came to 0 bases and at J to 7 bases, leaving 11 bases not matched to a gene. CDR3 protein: CASSYSTLGLGLNEQFF. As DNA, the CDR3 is TGTGCCAGCAGTTACTCTACGCTGGGACTAGGATTAAATGAGCAGTTCTTC.

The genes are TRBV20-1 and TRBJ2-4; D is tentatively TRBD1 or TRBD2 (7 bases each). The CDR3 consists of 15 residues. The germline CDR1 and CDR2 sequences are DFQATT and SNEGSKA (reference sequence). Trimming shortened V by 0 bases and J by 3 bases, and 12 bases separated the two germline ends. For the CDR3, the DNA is TGCAGTGCTAGAGACTCCAGGGGGGGCAAAAACATTCAGTACTTC. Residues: CSARDSRGGKNIQYF.

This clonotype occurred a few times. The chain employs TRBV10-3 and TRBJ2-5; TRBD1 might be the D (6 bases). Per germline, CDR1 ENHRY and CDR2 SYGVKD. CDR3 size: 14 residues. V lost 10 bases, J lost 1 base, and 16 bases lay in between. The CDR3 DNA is TGTGCCACGACAGGATTGGGCACCCAAGAGACCCAGTACTTC. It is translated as CATTGLGTQETQYF.

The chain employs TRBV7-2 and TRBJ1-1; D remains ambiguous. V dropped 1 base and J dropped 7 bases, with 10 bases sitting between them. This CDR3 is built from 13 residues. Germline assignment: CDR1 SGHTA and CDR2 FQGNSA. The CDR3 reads CASSLGAGDEAFF. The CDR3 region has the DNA TGTGCCAGCAGCTTAGGGGCCGGGGATGAAGCTTTCTTT.

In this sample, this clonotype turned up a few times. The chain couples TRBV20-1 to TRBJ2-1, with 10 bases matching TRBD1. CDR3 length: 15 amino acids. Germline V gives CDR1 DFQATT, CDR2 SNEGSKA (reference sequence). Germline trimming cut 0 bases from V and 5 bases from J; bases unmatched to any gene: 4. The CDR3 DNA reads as TGCAGTGCTAGAGATTTCGGGACAGGGGACAATGAGCAGTTCTTC. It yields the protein CSARDFGTGDNEQFF.

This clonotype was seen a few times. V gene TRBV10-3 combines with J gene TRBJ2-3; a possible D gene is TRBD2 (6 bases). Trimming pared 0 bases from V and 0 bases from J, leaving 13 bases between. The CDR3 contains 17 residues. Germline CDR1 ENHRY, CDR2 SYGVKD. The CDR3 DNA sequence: TGTGCCATCAGTGAGTCGATGCGGGATACTAGCACAGATACGCAGTATTTT. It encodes CAISESMRDTSTDTQYF.

CDR3 loop: CAWSVGGQAYEQYF. The CDR3 coding sequence is TGTGCCTGGAGTGTAGGGGGACAAGCCTACGAGCAGTACTTC. The chain carries TRBV30 and TRBJ2-7; D is perhaps TRBD1 (6 bases). The CDR3 spans 14 residues. Germline V lookup: CDR1 GTSNPN, CDR2 SVGIG (reference sequence). With 0 bases removed from V and 2 bases from J, the gap between germline ends came to 11 bases.

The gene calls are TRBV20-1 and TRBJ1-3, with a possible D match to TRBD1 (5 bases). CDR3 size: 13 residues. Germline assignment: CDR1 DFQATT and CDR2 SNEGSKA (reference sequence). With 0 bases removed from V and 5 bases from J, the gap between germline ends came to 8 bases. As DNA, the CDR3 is TGCAGTGCTAGAGAATGGGGGAGAAACACCATATATTTT. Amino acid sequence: CSAREWGRNTIYF.

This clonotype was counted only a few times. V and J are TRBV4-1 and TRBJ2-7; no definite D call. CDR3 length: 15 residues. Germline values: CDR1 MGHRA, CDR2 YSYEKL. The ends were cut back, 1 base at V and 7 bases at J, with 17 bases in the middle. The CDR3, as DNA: TGCGCCAGCAGCCAAGCCCCACAAAAAGTCGGGGAGCAGTACTTC. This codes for CASSQAPQKVGEQYF.

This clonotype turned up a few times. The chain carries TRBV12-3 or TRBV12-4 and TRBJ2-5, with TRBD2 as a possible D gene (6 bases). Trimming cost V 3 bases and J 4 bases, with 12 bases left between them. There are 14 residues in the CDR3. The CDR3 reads CASSLWGVTETQYF. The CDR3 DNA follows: TGTGCCAGCAGTTTGTGGGGGGTTACAGAGACCCAGTACTTC.

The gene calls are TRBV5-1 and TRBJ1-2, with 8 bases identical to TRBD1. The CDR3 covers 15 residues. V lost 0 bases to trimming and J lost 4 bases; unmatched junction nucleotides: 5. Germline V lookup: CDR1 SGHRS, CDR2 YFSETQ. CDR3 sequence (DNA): TGCGCCAGCAGCTTGGGGACAGGGTTGACCTATGGCTACACCTTC. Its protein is CASSLGTGLTYGYTF.

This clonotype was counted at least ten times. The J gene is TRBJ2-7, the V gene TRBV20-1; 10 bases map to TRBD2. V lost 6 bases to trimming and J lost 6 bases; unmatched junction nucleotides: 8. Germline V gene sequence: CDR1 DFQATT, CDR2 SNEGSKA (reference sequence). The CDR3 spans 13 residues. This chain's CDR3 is CSAEREGPGEQYF. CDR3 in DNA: TGCAGTGCCGAGCGGGAGGGCCCAGGCGAGCAGTACTTC.

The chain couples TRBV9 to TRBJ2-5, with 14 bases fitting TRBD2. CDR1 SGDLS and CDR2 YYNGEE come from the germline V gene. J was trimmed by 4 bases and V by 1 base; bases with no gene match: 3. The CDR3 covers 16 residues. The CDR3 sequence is CASSVSGTSGGETQYF. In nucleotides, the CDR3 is TGTGCCAGCAGCGTAAGCGGGACTAGCGGGGGAGAGACCCAGTACTTC.